This note documents a single T cell receptor (beta chain) sequence. Its antigen remains unidentified. The protocol was immunoSEQ multiplex PCR, while the TCRdb copy is restricted to in-frame clones and leaves out a portion. This sample has more than 90,000 clones; approximately 92% occur once, and the top ten carry 0.45% to 0.6%. This sample is part of a study of graft-versus-host responses after intestinal transplantation. The V and J ends lost 3 bases and 5 bases, in that order; junction bases with no gene match: 2. Germline lookup yields CDR1 SGHNT and CDR2 YYREEE (reference sequence). The CDR3 sequence is 12 residues long.

The rearrangement links TRBV5-4 to TRBJ2-7; 7 bases fit TRBD2. This sample comprised unstimulated CD8+ T cells sorted from spleen or lymph node cells, obtained before intestinal transplant. This receptor was taken from a human donor who received an intestinal transplant. CDR3 residues: CASSSAGDEQYF. CDR3 DNA: TGTGCCAGCAGCTCCGCGGGGGACGAGCAGTACTTC.